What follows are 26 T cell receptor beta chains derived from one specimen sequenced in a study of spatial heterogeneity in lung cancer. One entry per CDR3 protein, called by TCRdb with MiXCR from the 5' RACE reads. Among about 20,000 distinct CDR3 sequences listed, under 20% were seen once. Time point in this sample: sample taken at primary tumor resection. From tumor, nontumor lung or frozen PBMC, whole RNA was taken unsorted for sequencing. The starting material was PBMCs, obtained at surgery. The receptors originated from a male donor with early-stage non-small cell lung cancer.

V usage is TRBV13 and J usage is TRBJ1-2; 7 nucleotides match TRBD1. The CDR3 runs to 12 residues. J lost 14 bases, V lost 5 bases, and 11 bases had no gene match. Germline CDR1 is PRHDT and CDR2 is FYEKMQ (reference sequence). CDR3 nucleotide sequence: TGTGCCAGCAGCCGAGGACAGGCGGGGGGAACCTTC. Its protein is CASSRGQAGGTF.

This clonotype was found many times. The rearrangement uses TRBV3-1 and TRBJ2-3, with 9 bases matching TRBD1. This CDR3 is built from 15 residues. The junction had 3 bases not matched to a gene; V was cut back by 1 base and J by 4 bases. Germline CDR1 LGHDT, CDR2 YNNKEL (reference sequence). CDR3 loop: CASSQGTGEADTQYF. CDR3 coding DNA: TGTGCCAGCAGCCAAGGGACAGGGGAGGCAGATACGCAGTATTTT.

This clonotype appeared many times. This chain's CDR3 is CASSSDKNTEAFF. The DNA for the CDR3 is TGCGCCAGTTCCTCGGATAAGAACACTGAAGCTTTCTTT. The J gene is TRBJ1-1, the V gene TRBV10-1; D gene uncertain. V was pared by 9 bases and J by 1 base, with 12 bases between. This CDR3 comprises 13 residues. CDR1 is WNHNN and CDR2 is SYGVQD in the germline V gene (reference sequence).

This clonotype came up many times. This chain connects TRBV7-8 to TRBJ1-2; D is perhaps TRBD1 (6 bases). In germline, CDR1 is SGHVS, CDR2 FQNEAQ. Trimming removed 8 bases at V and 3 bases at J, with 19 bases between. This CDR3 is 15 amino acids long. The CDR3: CASENLRGLDYGYTF. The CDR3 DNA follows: TGTGCCAGCGAAAACCTGCGGGGGCTAGACTATGGCTACACCTTC.

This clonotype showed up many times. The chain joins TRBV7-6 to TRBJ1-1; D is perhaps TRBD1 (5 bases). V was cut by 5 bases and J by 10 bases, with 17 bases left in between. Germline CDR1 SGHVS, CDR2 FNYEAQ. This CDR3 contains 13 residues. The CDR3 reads CASSAMPGTAAFF. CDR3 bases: TGTGCCAGCAGCGCGATGCCAGGGACGGCAGCTTTCTTT.

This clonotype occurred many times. The chain's CDR3 is CASSQRGRPYEQYF. In DNA, the CDR3 is TGTGCCAGCAGCCAGCGGGGGCGTCCCTACGAGCAGTACTTC. The genes are TRBV13 and TRBJ2-7, with 8 bases lining up with TRBD2. CDR3 length: 14 residues. Germline trimming cut 5 bases from V and 2 bases from J; bases unmatched to any gene: 5. Germline lookup yields CDR1 PRHDT and CDR2 FYEKMQ (reference sequence). The complete variable domain, with remaining parts taken from reference TRBV13 and TRBJ2-7, reads AAGVIQSPRHLIKEKRETATLKCYPIPRHDTVYWYQQGPGQDPQFLISFYEKMQSDKGSIPDRFSAQQFSDYHSELNMSSLELGDSALYFCASSQRGRPYEQYFGPGTRLTVT.

CDR3 coding DNA: TGCAGTGCTAGGGACCAGGGGTATGGCTACACCTTC. Amino acids: CSARDQGYGYTF. This chain uses TRBV20-1 with TRBJ1-2; perhaps TRBD1 as D (6 bases). From germline, CDR1 is DFQATT and CDR2 SNEGSKA (reference sequence). V lost 3 bases, J lost 5 bases, and 10 bases lay in between. The CDR3 has 12 amino acids.

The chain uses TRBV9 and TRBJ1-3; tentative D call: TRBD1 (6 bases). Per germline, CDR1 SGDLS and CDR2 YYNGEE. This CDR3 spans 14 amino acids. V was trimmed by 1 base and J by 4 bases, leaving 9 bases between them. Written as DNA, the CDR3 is TGTGCCAGCAGCGTACAGGGGTACGGAAACACCATATATTTT. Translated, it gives CASSVQGYGNTIYF.

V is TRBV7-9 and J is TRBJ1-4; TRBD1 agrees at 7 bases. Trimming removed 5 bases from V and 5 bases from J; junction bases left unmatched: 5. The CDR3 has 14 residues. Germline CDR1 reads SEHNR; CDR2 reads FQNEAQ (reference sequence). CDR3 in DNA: TGTGCCAGCAGCCTCAGGGGGGGCAATGAAAAACTGTTTTTT. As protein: CASSLRGGNEKLFF.

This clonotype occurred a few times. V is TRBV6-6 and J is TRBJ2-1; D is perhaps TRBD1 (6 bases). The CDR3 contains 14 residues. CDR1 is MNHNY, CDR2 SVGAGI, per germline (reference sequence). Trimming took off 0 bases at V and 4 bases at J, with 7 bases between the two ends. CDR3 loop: CASSYSGQYNEQFF. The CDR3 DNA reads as TGTGCCAGCAGTTACTCGGGACAATACAATGAGCAGTTCTTC.

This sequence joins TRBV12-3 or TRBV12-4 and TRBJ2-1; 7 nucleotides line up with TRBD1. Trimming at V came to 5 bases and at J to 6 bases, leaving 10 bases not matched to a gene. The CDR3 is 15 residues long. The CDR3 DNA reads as TGTGCCAGCAGTCCATCCGGGACAGTAACCAATGAGCAGTTCTTC. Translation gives CASSPSGTVTNEQFF.

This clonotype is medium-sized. CDR3: CASSALPGGYTF. In nucleotides, the CDR3 is TGTGCCAGTAGTGCACTTCCCGGGGGCTACACCTTC. The chain is built from TRBV19 and TRBJ1-2; D is undetermined. With 5 bases removed from V and 8 bases from J, the gap between germline ends came to 12 bases. The CDR3 loop spans 12 amino acids. Germline values: CDR1 LNHDA, CDR2 SQIVND (reference sequence).

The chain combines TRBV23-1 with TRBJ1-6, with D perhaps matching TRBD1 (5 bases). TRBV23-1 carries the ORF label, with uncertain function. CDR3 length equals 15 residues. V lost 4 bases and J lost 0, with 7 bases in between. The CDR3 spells CASSRGSSYNSPLHF. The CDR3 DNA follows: TGCGCCAGCAGTCGGGGGAGCTCCTATAATTCACCCCTCCACTTT.

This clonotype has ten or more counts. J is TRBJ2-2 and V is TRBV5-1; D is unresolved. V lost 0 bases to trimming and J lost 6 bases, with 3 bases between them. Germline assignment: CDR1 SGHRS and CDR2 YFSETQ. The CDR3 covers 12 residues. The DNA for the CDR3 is TGCGCCAGCAGCTTGGTTCCCGGGGAGCTGTTTTTT. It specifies CASSLVPGELFF.

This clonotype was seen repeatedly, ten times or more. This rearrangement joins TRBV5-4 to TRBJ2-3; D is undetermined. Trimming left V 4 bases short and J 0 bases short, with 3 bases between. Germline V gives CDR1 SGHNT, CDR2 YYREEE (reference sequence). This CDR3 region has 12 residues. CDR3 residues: CASSVSTDTQYF. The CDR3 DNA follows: TGTGCCAGCAGCGTTAGCACAGATACGCAGTATTTT.

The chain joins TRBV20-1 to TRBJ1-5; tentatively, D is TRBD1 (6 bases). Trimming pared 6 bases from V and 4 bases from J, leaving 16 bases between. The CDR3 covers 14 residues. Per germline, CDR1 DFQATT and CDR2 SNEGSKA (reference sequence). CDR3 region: CSAPSTGPNQPQHF. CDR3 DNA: TGCAGTGCCCCCTCCACAGGGCCTAATCAGCCCCAGCATTTT.

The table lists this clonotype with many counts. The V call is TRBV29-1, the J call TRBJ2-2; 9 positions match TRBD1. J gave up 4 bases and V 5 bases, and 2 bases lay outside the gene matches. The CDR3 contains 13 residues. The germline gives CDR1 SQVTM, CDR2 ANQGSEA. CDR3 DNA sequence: TGCAGCGTTTTGGACAGGGGCACCGGGGAGCTGTTTTTT. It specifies CSVLDRGTGELFF.

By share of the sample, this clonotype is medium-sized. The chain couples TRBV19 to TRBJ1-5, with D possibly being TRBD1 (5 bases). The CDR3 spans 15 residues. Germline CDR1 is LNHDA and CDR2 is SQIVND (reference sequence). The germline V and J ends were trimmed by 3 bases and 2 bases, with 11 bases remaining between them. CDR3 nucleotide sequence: TGTGCCAGTAGTATCGATACAGGTGGCAATCAGCCCCAGCATTTT. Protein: CASSIDTGGNQPQHF.

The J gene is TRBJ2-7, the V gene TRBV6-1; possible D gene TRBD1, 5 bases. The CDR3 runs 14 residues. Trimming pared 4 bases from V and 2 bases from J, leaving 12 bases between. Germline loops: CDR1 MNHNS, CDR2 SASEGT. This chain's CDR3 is CASSARTPTYEQYF. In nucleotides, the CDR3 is TGTGCCAGCAGTGCTCGGACACCTACCTACGAGCAGTACTTC.

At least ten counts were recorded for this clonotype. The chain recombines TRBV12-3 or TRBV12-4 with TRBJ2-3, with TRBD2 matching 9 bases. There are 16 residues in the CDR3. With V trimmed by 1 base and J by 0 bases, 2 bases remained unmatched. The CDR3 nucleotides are TGTGCCAGCAGTTTAGGGGCGGGGGGGAGCACAGATACGCAGTATTTT. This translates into CASSLGAGGSTDTQYF.

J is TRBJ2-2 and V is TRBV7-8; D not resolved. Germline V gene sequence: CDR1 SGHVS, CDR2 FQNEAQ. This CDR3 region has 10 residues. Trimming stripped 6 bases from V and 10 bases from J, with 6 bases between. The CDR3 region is CASRPPELFF. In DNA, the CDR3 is TGTGCCAGCAGACCACCGGAGCTGTTTTTT.

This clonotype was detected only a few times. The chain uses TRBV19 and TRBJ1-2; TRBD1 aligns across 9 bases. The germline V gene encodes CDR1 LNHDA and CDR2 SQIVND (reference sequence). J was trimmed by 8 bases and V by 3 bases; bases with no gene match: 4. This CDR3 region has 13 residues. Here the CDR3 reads CASSMRDRVGYTF. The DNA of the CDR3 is TGTGCCAGTAGTATGAGGGACAGGGTGGGCTACACCTTC. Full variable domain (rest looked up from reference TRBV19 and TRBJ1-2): DGGITQSPKYLFRKEGQNVTLSCEQNLNHDAMYWYRQDPGQGLRLIYYSQIVNDFQKGDIAEGYSVSREKKESFPLTVTSAQKNPTAFYLCASSMRDRVGYTFGSGTRLTVV.

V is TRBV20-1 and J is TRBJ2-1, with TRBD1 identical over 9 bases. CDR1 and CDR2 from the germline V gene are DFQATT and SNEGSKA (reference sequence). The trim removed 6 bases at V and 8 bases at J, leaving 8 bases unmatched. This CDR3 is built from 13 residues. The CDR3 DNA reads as TGCAGTGCCCCGGACAGGGGACGGGATGAGCAGTTCTTC. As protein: CSAPDRGRDEQFF.

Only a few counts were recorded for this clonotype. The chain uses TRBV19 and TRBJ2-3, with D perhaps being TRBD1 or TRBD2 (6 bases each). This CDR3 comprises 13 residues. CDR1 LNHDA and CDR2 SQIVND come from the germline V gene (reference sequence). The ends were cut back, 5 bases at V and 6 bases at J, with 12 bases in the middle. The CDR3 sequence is CASSSGGSDTQYF. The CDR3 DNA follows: TGTGCCAGTAGTTCCGGGGGCTCGGATACGCAGTATTTT.

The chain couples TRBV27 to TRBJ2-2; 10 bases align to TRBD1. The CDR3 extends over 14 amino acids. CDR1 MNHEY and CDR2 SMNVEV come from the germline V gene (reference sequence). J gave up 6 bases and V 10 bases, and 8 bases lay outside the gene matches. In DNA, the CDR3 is TGTGCCACCCGGGACAGGGGCGTCCCCGGGGAGCTGTTTTTT. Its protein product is CATRDRGVPGELFF.

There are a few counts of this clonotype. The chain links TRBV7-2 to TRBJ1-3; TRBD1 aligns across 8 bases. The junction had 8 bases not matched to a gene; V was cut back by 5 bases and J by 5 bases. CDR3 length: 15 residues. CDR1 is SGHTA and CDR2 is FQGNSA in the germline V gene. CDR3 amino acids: CASSPTTGARNTIYF. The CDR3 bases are TGTGCCAGCAGCCCTACGACAGGGGCAAGAAACACCATATATTTT.